This T cell receptor (beta chain) was observed in a study of shared clonotypes between healthy human individuals (TCRdb year 2020). At the level of the whole study: A couple of women and a few men aged 18 to 49 years were included in the cohort. For each donor, CD4 naive and CD4 memory were each given three plates, CD8 naive was given two plates, and CD8 memory was given one plate. To estimate repertoire size and how much clonotype sharing occurs between individuals, the study deeply sequenced the blood TCR repertoires of roughly 5 healthy adults. Different laboratories and diverse techniques were used to prepare libraries and sequence TCR repertoires, to increase sequencing depth and limit assay-specific biases. Per donor, leukapheresis produced somewhere between about 0.94 and 9.5 billion PBMCs. What the work shows at the level of the full study, not this receptor alone: Sharing across several donors was observed for roughly 5% of naive CD4, about 4% of naive CD8, over 2% of memory CD4, and about 0.38% of memory CD8 clonotypes. Only blood was sampled, and tissue TCR repertoires likely differ from those in blood. The small number of donors limited the genetic and exposure-history diversity represented. Naive subsets generally had larger estimated clonotype richness than memory subsets did. Rarefaction of sorted-subset datasets indicated incomplete sequencing despite the large sequencing depth. Higher generation probabilities were observed for clonotypes shared by all four sorted-subset donors than for non-shared clonotypes. Pairwise subsampling indicated that sequencing depth was expected to affect the degree of clonotype sharing among donors.

The germline V gene encodes CDR1 SQVTM and CDR2 ANQGSEA. At the junction V is shortened by 7 bases and J by 4 bases, with 13 bases in between. The CDR3 sequence holds 12 residues, the cysteine and phenylalanine included. Of the read, only the CDR3 DNA is kept; its 36 bases are in frame from base 1. Concerning this clone: The target of this receptor is not known. Base qualities are missing; no much larger clone stands one base away.

Donors were healthy HIV-negative adults with no recently reported acute infections or vaccinations. Every donor was a Caucasian adult living in Nashville, Tennessee, USA. Magnetic negative selection was used to enrich CD4+ T cells, after which naive cells were positively selected on CD45RA and the negative fraction became the memory subset. Blood was obtained by leukapheresis, after which PBMCs were separated by Ficoll-Histopaque density gradient centrifugation and cryopreserved in liquid nitrogen vapor phase. Analytical flow cytometry was used to check the purity and quantity of each magnetically sorted T cell population. Each sorted fraction had its genomic DNA isolated and then quantified by UV absorbance on a Nanodrop 2000c. Using the deep immunoSEQ assay, multiplex PCR amplified TCR CDR3 regions from genomic DNA. Genomic DNA extracted from each cell subset was distributed evenly over all wells of several immunoSEQ 96-well plates, and each plate served as one replicate. For sorted subsets, approximately 200 ng of genomic DNA, equivalent to 25,000 to 30,000 T cell genomes, went into each replicate PCR. Purified libraries were quantified with a Qubit 3.0 fluorometer, sized on a Bioanalyzer 2100, and re-quantified with the KAPA Library Quantification kit. Each immunoSEQ 96-well plate was sequenced on its own single-read 150-cycle Illumina NextSeq 550 flow cell. The authors processed their data as follows. The immunoSEQ output contained only junctional sequences without quality scores, so filtering could not match that applied to full-length reads. To assign V/J genes and CDR3, sequences were annotated against IMGT germline references using PyIR, a Python wrapper for IgBLAST v1.9. Reads were filtered out if the reads had weak V/J assignments (E-value above 1e-6), no CDR3, stop codons, out-of-frame junctions, or ambiguous translated residues. A V3J clonotype was defined by an identical inferred V gene, J gene, and CDR3 amino acid sequence. Percentage overlap between repertoires was calculated by dividing the number of shared unique clonotypes by the size of the smaller repertoire. Richness of each repertoire was evaluated using RTK rarefaction, the Chao1 estimator, and Recon v2.1 estimates of unobserved clonotypes. For all TCRbeta clonotypes obtained by the gDNA method from several donors, generation probabilities were computed with OLGA. TCRdb holds this immuneACCESS table with in-frame rearrangements only. Some clones are missing; in checked studies, unresolved V genes explain under half, and the rest has no known cause. The V and J calls and clone size are taken from that table; D and trimming were inferred from the DNA. In this sample the table shows about 1 million clones, around 74% of which occur a single time. Together, the top ten hold about 1.5% of the sample.

In this chain, TRBV29-1 is recombined with TRBJ1-2; tentative D gene TRBD1, with 6 bases matching. The sequenced sample was memory CD4+ T cells sorted from blood. The meaning of the sample's cell subset or site label: CD45RA-negative fraction. The sequence was obtained from a man younger than 35 in good health. CDR3 sequence: CSGDDRSYGYTF. The DNA is TGCAGCGGGGATGACAGGTCCTATGGCTACACCTTC.